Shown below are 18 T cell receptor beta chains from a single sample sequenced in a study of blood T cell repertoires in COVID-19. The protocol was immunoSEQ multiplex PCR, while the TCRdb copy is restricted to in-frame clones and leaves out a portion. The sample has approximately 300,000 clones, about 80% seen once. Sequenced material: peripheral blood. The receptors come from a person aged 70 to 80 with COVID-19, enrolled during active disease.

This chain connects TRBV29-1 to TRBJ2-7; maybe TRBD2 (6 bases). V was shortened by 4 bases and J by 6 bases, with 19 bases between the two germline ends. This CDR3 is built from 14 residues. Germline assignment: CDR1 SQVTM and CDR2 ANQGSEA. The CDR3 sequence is CSVVTQRVHGEQYF. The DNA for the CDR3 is TGCAGCGTTGTCACGCAGCGGGTACATGGCGAGCAGTACTTC.

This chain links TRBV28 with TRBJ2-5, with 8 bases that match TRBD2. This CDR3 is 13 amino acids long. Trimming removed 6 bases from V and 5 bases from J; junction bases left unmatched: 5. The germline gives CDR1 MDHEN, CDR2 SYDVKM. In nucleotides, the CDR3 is TGTGCCAGCAGGCTGACTAGCGTGGAGACCCAGTACTTC. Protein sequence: CASRLTSVETQYF. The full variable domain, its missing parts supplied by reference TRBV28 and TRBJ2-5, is DVKVTQSSRYLVKRTGEKVFLECVQDMDHENMFWYRQDPGLGLRLIYFSYDVKMKEKGDIPEGYSVSREKKERFSLILESASTNQTSMYLCASRLTSVETQYFGPGTRLLVL.

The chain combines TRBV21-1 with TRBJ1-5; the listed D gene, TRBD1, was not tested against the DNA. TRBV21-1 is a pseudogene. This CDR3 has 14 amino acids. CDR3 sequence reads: CASSSLDRDQPQHF. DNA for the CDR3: TGTGCCAGCAGCTCCCTCGACAGAGATCAGCCCCAGCATTTT.

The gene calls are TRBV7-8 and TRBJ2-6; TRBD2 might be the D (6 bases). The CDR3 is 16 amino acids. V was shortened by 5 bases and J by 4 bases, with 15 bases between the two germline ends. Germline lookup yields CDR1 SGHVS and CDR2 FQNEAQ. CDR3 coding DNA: TGTGCCAGCAGCCTGGGGGGAGGATCCGGGGCCAACGTCCTGACTTTC. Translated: CASSLGGGSGANVLTF.

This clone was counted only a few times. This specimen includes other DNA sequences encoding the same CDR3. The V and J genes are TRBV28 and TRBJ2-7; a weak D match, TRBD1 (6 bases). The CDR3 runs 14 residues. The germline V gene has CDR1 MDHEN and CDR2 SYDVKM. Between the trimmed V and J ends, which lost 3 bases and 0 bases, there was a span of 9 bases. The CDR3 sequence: CASSLTGVSYEQYF. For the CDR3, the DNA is TGTGCCAGCAGTTTGACAGGAGTCTCCTACGAGCAGTACTTC.

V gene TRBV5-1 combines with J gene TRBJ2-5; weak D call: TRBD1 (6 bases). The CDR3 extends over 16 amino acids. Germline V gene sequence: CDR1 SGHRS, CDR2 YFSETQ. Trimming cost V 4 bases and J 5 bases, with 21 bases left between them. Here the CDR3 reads CASSRFRDTGRETQYF. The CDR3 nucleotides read TGCGCCAGCAGCCGCTTCCGGGACACTGGGCGGGAGACCCAGTACTTC. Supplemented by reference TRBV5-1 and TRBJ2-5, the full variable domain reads KAGVTQTPRYLIKTRGQQVTLSCSPISGHRSVSWYQQTPGQGLQFLFEYFSETQRNKGNFPGRFSGRQFSNSRSEMNVSTLELGDSALYLCASSRFRDTGRETQYFGPGTRLLVL.

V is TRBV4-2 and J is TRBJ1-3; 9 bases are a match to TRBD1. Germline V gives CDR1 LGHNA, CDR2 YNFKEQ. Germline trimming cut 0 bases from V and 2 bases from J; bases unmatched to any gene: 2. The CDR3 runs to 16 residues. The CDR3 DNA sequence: TGTGCCAGCAGCCAAGATGGGACAGGGCCTGGAAACACCATATATTTT. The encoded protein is CASSQDGTGPGNTIYF.

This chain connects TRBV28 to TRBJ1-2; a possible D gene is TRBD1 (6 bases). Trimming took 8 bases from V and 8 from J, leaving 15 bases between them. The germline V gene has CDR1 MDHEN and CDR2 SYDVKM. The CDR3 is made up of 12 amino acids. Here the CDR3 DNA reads TGTGCCAGCTCCGGACAGAGTTGGGGCTACACCTTC. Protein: CASSGQSWGYTF.

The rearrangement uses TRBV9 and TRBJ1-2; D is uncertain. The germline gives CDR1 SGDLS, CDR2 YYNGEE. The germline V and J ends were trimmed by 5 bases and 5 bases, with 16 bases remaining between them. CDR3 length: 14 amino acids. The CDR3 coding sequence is TGTGCCAGCAGTGTGACGGATCAGACTTATGGCTACACCTTC. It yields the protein CASSVTDQTYGYTF.

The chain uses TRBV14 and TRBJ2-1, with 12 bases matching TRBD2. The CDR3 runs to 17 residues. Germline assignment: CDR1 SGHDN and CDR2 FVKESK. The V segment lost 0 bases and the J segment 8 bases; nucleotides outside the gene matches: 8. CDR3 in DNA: TGTGCCAGCAGCCAAGATCTAGCGGGAGGGTCCTGGGATGAGCAGTTCTTC. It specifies CASSQDLAGGSWDEQFF.

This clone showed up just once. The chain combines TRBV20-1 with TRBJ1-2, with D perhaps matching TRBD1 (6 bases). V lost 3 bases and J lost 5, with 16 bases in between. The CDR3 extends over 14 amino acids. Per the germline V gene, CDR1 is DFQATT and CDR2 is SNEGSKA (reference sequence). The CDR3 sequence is CSASRGGAGYGYTF. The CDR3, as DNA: TGCAGTGCTAGTAGGGGGGGGGCTGGTTATGGCTACACCTTC.

CDR3 amino acids: CASRRRGTDTQYF. DNA of the CDR3: TGTGCCAGCAGAAGGAGGGGCACAGATACGCAGTATTTT. The gene calls are TRBV7-9 and TRBJ2-3; D perhaps matches TRBD2 (6 bases). The ends were cut back, 6 bases at V and 1 base at J, with 8 bases in the middle. Germline CDR1 reads SEHNR; CDR2 reads FQNEAQ (reference sequence). This CDR3 has 13 residues.

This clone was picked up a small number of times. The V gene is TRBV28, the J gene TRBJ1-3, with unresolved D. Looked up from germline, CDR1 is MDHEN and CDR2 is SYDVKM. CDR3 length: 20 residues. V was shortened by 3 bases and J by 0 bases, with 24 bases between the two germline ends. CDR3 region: CASSLSVRSGAPFSGNTIYF. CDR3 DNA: TGTGCCAGCAGTTTGTCAGTTAGATCGGGTGCGCCGTTCTCTGGAAACACCATATATTTT.

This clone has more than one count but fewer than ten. The CDR3: CASSRGENYGYTF. DNA for the CDR3: TGCGCCAGCAGCCGGGGGGAGAACTATGGCTACACCTTC. V usage is TRBV5-1 and J usage is TRBJ1-2, with a possible D match to TRBD1 (5 bases). CDR3 size: 13 residues. Per germline, CDR1 SGHRS and CDR2 YFSETQ. V gave up 4 bases and J gave up 2 bases, with 9 bases separating them.

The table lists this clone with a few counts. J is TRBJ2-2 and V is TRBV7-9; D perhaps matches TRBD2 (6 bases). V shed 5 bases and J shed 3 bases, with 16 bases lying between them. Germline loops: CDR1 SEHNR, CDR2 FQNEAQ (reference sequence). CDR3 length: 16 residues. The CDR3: CASSPEGTAHTGELFF. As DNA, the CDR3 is TGTGCCAGCAGCCCAGAGGGGACTGCTCACACCGGGGAGCTGTTTTTT.

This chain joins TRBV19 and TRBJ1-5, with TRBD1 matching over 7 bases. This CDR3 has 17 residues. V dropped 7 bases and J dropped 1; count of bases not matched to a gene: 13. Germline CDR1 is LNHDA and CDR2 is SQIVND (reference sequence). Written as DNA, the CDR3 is TGTGCCAGTAAGGGTGGGGGGACAGTTCCGAGCAATCAGCCCCAGCATTTT. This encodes CASKGGGTVPSNQPQHF.

The chain's CDR3 is CASSFSYGTTEAFF. The CDR3, as DNA: TGTGCCAGCAGCTTCTCGTATGGCACCACTGAAGCTTTCTTT. V gene TRBV5-6 combines with J gene TRBJ1-1; D uncertain. Germline V gives CDR1 SGHDT, CDR2 YYEEEE. Trimming stripped 2 bases from V and 4 bases from J, with 12 bases between. The CDR3 is 14 amino acids.

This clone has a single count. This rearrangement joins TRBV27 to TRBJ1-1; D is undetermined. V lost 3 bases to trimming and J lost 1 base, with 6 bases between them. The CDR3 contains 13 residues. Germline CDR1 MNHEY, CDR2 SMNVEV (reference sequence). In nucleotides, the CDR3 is TGTGCCAGCAGTTTCCCCGGGAACACTGAAGCTTTCTTT. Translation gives CASSFPGNTEAFF.